Sequencing of this TCR beta chain was carried out in a study of blood T cell repertoires in COVID-19. Study as a whole: COVID-19 samples collected from the United States, Italy and Spain covered acute and convalescent phases. PBMCs, B-cell-depleted T cells, or T cells were the source of the cDNA or gDNA that made up the material.

In the authors' methods: The assay estimated nucleated cells by amplifying reference gene primers. Clones were read by immunoSEQ multiplex PCR, and TCRdb kept only the in-frame ones, dropping some. That table supplies the V and J calls and clone size; D and trimming were determined from the DNA. The sample gives 70,000 to 100,000 clones, around 88% of which show up once; approximately 1.2% is in the top ten. The CDR3 contains 16 residues. Germline V gene lookup returns CDR1 SGHTA and CDR2 FQGNSA. The junction had 10 bases not matched to a gene; V was cut back by 0 bases and J by 6 bases. The chain has TRBV7-2 and TRBJ2-7; 8 bases line up with TRBD2. The sequence was collected from a man aged 80 or over with active or convalescent COVID-19. Sequencing input: peripheral blood. CDR3 bases: TGTGCCAGCAGCTTAGCGACGACTAGCGTCGTCCCCGAGCAGTACTTC. Translating it yields CASSLATTSVVPEQYF.